Below are 2 T cell receptor beta chains sequenced from a single sample in a study of shared clonotypes between healthy human individuals. Some clones are missing from TCRdb's copy, which holds only in-frame ones; the method was immunoSEQ multiplex PCR. The table shows about 2,500,000 clones, with roughly 92% occurring only once. The sequencing input was naive CD4+ T cells sorted from blood. Subset meaning: CD45RA+ positively selected. The receptors originated from a man younger than 30 in good health.

A single count supports this clone. The V and J genes are TRBV10-3 and TRBJ1-2, with a tentative D call TRBD1 (5 bases). CDR3 length: 15 residues. Per the germline V gene, CDR1 is ENHRY and CDR2 is SYGVKD. Trimming left V 0 bases short and J 5 bases short, with 13 bases between. CDR3 nucleotide sequence: TGTGCCATCAGTGAGTCAGCAGGGAATGAGTATGGCTACACCTTC. It translates to CAISESAGNEYGYTF.

V and J are TRBV7-9 and TRBJ1-1; no definite D call. Between the trimmed V and J ends, which lost 2 bases and 8 bases, there was a span of 15 bases. Germline CDR1 reads SEHNR; CDR2 reads FQNEAQ (reference sequence). CDR3 size: 14 residues. The CDR3 nucleotides are TGTGCCAGCAGCTTAAGTAGCGACCGAGAAGAAGCTTTCTTT. Its translation is CASSLSSDREEAFF.